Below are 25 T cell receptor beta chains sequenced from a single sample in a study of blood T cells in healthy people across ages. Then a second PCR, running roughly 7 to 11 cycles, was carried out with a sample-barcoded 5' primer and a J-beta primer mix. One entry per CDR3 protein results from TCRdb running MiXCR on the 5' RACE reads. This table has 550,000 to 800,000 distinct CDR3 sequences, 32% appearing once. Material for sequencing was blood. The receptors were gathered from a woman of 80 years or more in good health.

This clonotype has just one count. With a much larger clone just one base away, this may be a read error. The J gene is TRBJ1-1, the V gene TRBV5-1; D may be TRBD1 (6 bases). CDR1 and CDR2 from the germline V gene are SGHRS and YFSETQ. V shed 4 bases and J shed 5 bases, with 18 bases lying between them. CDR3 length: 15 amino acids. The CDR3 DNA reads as TGCGCCAGCAGCCCGATAACAGGGCGTGAAACTGAAGCTTTCTTT. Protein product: CASSPITGRETEAFF.

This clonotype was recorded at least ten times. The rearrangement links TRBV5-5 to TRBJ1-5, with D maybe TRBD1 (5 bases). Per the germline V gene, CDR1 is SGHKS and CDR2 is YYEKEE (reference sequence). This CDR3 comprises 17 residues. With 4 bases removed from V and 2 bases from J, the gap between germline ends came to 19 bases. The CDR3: CASSGTAGQVRNQPQHF. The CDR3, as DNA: TGTGCCAGCAGCGGGACGGCCGGCCAAGTTCGCAATCAGCCCCAGCATTTT.

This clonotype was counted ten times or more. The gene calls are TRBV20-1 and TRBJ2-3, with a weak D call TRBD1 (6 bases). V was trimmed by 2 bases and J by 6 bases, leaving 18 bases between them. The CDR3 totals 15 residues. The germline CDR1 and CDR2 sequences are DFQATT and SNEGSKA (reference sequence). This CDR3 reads CSARRASQGSDTQYF. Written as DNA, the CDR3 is TGCAGTGCTAGAAGGGCCTCACAGGGTTCGGATACGCAGTATTTT.

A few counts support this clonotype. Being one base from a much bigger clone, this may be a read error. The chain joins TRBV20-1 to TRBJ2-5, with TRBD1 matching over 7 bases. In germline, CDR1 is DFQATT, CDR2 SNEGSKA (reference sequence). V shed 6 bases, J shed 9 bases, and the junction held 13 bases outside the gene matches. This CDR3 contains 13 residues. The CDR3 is CSANSGTAEAQYF. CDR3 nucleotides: TGCAGTGCAAATTCCGGGACAGCCGAGGCCCAGTACTTC.

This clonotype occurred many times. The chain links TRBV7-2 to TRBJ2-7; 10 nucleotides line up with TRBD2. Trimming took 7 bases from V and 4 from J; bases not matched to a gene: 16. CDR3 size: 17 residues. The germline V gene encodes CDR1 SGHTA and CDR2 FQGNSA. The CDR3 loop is CASTFRVQRGGRYEQYF. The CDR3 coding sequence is TGTGCCAGCACCTTTAGAGTCCAGCGGGGGGGCCGGTACGAGCAGTACTTC. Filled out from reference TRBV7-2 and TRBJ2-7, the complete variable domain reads GAGVSQSPSNKVTEKGKDVELRCDPISGHTALYWYRQSLGQGLEFLIYFQGNSAPDKSGLPSDRFSAERTGGSVSTLTIQRTQQEDSAVYLCASTFRVQRGGRYEQYFGPGTRLTVT.

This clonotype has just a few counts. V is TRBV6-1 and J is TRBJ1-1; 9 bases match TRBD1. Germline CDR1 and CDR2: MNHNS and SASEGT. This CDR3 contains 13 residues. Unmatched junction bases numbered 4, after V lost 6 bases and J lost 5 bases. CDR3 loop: CASRQGAGTEAFF. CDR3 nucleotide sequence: TGTGCCAGCAGACAGGGGGCAGGGACTGAAGCTTTCTTT.

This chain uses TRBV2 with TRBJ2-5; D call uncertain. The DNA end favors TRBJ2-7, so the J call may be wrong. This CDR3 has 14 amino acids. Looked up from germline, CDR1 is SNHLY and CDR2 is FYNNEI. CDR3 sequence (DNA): TGTGCCAGCAGTGATTGGGCGGTTACCTACGAGCAGTACTTC. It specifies CASSDWAVTYEQYF.

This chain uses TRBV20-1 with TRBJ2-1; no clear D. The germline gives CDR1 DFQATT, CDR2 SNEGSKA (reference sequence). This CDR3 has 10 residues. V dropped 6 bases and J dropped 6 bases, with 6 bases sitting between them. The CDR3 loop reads CSALSNEQFF. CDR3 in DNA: TGCAGTGCCCTGTCCAATGAGCAGTTCTTC.

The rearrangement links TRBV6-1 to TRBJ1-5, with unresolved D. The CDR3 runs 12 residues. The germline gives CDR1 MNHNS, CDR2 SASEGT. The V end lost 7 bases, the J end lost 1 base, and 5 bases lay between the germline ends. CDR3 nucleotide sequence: TGTGCCAGCAAGCCCAGCAATCAGCCCCAGCATTTT. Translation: CASKPSNQPQHF.

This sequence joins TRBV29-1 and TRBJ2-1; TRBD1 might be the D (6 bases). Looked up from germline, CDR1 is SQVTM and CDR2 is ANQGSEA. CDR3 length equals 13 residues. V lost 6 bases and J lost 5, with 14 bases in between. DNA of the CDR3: TGCAGCGTGCGCCGGGACACCAACAATGAGCAGTTCTTC. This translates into CSVRRDTNNEQFF.

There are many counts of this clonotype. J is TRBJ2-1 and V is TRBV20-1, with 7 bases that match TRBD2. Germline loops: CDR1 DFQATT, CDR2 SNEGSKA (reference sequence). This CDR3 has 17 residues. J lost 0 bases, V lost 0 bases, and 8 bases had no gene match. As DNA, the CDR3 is TGCAGTGCTAGAGATCCTAGCGGCCAGAGCTCCTACAATGAGCAGTTCTTC. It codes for CSARDPSGQSSYNEQFF.

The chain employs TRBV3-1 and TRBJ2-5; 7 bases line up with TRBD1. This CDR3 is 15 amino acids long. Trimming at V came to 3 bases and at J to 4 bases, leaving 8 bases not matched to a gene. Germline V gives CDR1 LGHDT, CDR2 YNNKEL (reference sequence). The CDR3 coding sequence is TGTGCCAGCAGCCATAAGGGGGCGAGGCGAGAGACCCAGTACTTC. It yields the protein CASSHKGARRETQYF.

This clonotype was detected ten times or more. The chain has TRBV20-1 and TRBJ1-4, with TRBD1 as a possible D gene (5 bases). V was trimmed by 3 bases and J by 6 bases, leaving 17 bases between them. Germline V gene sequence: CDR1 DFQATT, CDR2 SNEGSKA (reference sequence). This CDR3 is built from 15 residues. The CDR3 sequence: CSARPRAGGYEKLFF. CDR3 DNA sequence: TGCAGTGCTAGGCCCAGGGCCGGCGGATATGAAAAACTGTTTTTT.

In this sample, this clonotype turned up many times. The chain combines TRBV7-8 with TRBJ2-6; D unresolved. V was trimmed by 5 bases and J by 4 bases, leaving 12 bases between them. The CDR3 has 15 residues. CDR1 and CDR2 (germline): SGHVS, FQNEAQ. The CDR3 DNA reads TGTGCCAGCAGCCTCTACGAAACGGGGGCCAACGTCCTGACTTTC. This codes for CASSLYETGANVLTF. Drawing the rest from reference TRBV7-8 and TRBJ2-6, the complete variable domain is GAGVSQSPRYKVAKRGQDVALRCDPISGHVSLFWYQQALGQGPEFLTYFQNEAQLDKSGLPSDRFFAERPEGSVSTLKIQRTQQEDSAVYLCASSLYETGANVLTFGAGSRLTVL.

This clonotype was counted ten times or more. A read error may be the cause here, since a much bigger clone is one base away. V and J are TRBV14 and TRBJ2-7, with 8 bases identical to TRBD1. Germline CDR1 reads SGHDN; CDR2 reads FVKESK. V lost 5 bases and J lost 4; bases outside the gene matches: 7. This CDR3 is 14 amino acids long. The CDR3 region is CASSSRTGRYEQYF. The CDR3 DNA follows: TGTGCCAGCAGCTCCCGGACAGGGAGATACGAGCAGTACTTC.

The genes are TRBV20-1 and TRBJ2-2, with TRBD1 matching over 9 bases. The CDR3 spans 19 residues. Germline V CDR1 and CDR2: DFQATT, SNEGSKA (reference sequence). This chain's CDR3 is CRGWEVGLRQGENTGELFF. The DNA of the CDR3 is TGCAGAGGGTGGGAAGTGGGGCTCAGACAGGGGGAGAACACCGGGGAGCTGTTTTTT.

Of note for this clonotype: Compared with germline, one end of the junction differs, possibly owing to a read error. This chain's CDR3 is CSARRGGTGDTIYF. The CDR3 nucleotides read TGCAGTGCTAGAAGGGGGGGAACTGGAGACACCATATATTTT. The V call is TRBV20-1, the J call TRBJ1-3; D is perhaps TRBD1 (6 bases). Germline loops: CDR1 DFQATT, CDR2 SNEGSKA (reference sequence). The CDR3 is made up of 14 amino acids.

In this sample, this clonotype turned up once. The DNA of the CDR3 is TGTGCCAGCGGCAGGGAGGCCTACGAGCAGTACTTC. Translation: CASGREAYEQYF. J is TRBJ2-7 and V is TRBV6-5, with D possibly being TRBD2 (6 bases). Germline V gene lookup returns CDR1 MNHEY and CDR2 SVGAGI. This CDR3 has 12 residues. The germline V and J ends were trimmed by 8 bases and 2 bases, with 10 bases remaining between them.

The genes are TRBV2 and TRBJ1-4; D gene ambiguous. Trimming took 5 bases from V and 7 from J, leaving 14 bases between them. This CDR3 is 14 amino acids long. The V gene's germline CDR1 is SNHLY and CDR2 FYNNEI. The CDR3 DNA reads TGTGCCAGCAGTCCGCCCCCCTGGGGTGAAAAACTGTTTTTT. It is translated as CASSPPPWGEKLFF.

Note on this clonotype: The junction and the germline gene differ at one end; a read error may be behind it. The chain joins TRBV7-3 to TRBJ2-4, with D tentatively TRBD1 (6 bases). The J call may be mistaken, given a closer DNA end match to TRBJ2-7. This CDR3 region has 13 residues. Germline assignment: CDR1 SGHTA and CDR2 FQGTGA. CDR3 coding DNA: TGTGCCGGCAGCCCACAACAGGGTGGCGAGCAGTACTTC. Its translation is CAGSPQQGGEQYF.

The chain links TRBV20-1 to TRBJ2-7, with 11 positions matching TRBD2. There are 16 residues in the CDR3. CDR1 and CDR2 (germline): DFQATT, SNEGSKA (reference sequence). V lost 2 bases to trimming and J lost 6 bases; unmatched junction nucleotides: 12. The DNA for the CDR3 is TGCAGTGCTAGACCTATAGTACTAGCGGGAGTACTCGAGCAGTACTTC. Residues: CSARPIVLAGVLEQYF.

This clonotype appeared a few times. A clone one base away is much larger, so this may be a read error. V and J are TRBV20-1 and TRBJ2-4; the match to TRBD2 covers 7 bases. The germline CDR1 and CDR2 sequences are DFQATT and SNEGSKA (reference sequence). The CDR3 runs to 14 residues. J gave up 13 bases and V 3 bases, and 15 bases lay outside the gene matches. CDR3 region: CSASCLGQTREQYF. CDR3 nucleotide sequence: TGCAGTGCTAGTTGTCTGGGTCAAACGCGGGAGCAGTACTTC.

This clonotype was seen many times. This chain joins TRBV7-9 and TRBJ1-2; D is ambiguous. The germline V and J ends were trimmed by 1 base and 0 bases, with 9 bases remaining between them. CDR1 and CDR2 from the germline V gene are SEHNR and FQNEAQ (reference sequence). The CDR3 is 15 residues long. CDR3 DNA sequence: TGTGCCAGCAGCTTAGAGGGCATACCTAACTATGGCTACACCTTC. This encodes CASSLEGIPNYGYTF.

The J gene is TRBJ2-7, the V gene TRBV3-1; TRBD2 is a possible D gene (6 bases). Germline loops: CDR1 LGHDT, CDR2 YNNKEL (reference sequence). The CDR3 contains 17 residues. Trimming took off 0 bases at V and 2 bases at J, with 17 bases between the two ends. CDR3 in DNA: TGTGCCAGCAGCCAAGAGGGAGGTTTAAGAGGACCCTACGAGCAGTACTTC. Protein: CASSQEGGLRGPYEQYF.

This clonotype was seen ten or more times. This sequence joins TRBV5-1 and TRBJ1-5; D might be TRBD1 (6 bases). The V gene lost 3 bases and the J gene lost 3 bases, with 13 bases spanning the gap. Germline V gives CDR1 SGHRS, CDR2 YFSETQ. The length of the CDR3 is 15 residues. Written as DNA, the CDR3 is TGCGCCAGCAGCTGGGAGGGGGGTCACAATCAGCCCCAGCATTTT. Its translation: CASSWEGGHNQPQHF.